Shown below are 9 T cell receptor beta chains from a single sample sequenced in a study of T cell responses to AZD1222 COVID-19 vaccine. Here immunoSEQ multiplex PCR was the method, and the copy in TCRdb shows in-frame clones only, minus some. The data hold about 78,000 clones, with approximately 86% observed a single time. The source was peripheral blood, collected on day 0 of MenACWY control vaccination. Receptor source: an adult in good health.

The rearrangement joins TRBV7-8 to TRBJ2-1; no clear D. Trimming removed 1 base from V and 1 base from J, with 5 bases in between. From germline, CDR1 is SGHVS and CDR2 FQNEAQ. This CDR3 comprises 14 residues. The CDR3 nucleotides are TGTGCCAGCAGCTTAGATCCGTCCTACAATGAGCAGTTCTTC. Translating gives CASSLDPSYNEQFF.

The rearrangement links TRBV29-1 to TRBJ2-3; D possibly corresponds to TRBD1 (6 bases). The CDR3 extends over 14 amino acids. V gave up 0 bases and J gave up 4 bases, with 11 bases separating them. Germline V gives CDR1 SQVTM, CDR2 ANQGSEA. The CDR3 reads CSVEDHRDADTQYF. For the CDR3, the DNA is TGCAGCGTTGAAGATCACAGGGATGCAGATACGCAGTATTTT.

V usage is TRBV27 and J usage is TRBJ1-2; 10 bases are a match to TRBD1. Per the germline V gene, CDR1 is MNHEY and CDR2 is SMNVEV (reference sequence). This CDR3 comprises 15 residues. Trimming removed 3 bases from V and 6 bases from J; junction bases left unmatched: 7. The CDR3 nucleotides are TGTGCCAGCAGTTTTCGACAGGGGGCAACGGATGGCTACACCTTC. Translation: CASSFRQGATDGYTF.

The chain is built from TRBV14 and TRBJ1-2; D remains unclear. CDR1 and CDR2 (germline): SGHDN, FVKESK. The ends were cut back, 0 bases at V and 4 bases at J, with 6 bases in the middle. The CDR3 totals 13 residues. For the CDR3, the DNA is TGTGCCAGCAGCCAAGATCGGACCTATGGCTACACCTTC. Translating it yields CASSQDRTYGYTF.

The CDR3: CASSREVTGELFF. The CDR3 DNA sequence: TGTGCCAGCAGCAGGGAGGTCACCGGGGAGCTGTTTTTT. The chain joins TRBV6-6 to TRBJ2-2, with D possibly being TRBD2 (6 bases). V lost 6 bases and J lost 4, with 9 bases in between. Germline values: CDR1 MNHNY, CDR2 SVGAGI (reference sequence). The CDR3 spans 13 residues.

Here the CDR3 DNA reads TGCGCCAGCAGCCAAGGAGGGAGAGGAGAAAAACTGTTTTTT. This gives the protein CASSQGGRGEKLFF. V usage is TRBV4-3 and J usage is TRBJ1-4; D ambiguous. CDR1 LGHNA and CDR2 YSLEER come from the germline V gene. The CDR3 is made up of 14 amino acids. V was trimmed by 1 base and J by 8 bases, leaving 11 bases between them.

The V and J genes are TRBV6-5 and TRBJ2-7; 11 nucleotides match TRBD1. This CDR3 region has 15 residues. The V gene's germline CDR1 is MNHEY and CDR2 SVGAGI. The junction had 5 bases not matched to a gene; V was cut back by 5 bases and J by 2 bases. Written as DNA, the CDR3 is TGTGCCAGCAGTCGGGAGGACAGGGGGCCCTACGAGCAGTACTTC. The encoded protein is CASSREDRGPYEQYF.

The chain combines TRBV12-3 or TRBV12-4 with TRBJ1-2; no definite D call. There are 12 residues in the CDR3. V lost 5 bases and J lost 7, with 11 bases in between. CDR3 amino acids: CASSSTGAGYTF. CDR3 nucleotides: TGTGCCAGCAGTAGCACCGGTGCTGGCTACACCTTC.

CDR3 DNA sequence: TGTGCCAGCAGCTTGTTCGGTCCGGTGTATAGCACAGATACGCAGTATTTT. It translates to CASSLFGPVYSTDTQYF. The chain employs TRBV5-5 and TRBJ2-3, with D unresolved. This CDR3 has 17 residues. Trimming shortened V by 1 base and J by 0 bases, and 15 bases separated the two germline ends. The germline V gene encodes CDR1 SGHKS and CDR2 YYEKEE (reference sequence).